The 18 T cell receptor beta chains in this list originate from one sample, sequenced in a study of T cells in Graves' hyperthyroidism and ophthalmopathy. RNA transcripts served as the template for amplifying TCR beta CDR3 regions. First-round RT-PCR with HTBI primers amplified the TCR CDR3 region. TCRdb recomputed calls from the multiplex PCR reads with MiXCR, one row per CDR3 protein. The sample includes 400,000 to 500,000 distinct CDR3 sequences, roughly 15% of them seen just once. Sequencing was performed on blood. The receptors derive from a woman in her late teens or twenties with Graves' hyperthyroidism.

Many counts were recorded for this clonotype. The chain uses TRBV6-1 and TRBJ1-5; D is possibly TRBD1 (5 bases). CDR3 length: 13 amino acids. Germline CDR1 reads MNHNS; CDR2 reads SASEGT. V lost 3 bases to trimming and J lost 7 bases, with 10 bases between them. The CDR3 is CASSDQGGQPQHF. For the CDR3, the DNA is TGTGCCAGCAGTGATCAGGGTGGCCAGCCCCAGCATTTT.

The chain combines TRBV20-1 with TRBJ2-7, with a weak D call TRBD1 (5 bases). CDR1 is DFQATT and CDR2 is SNEGSKA in the germline V gene (reference sequence). The CDR3 has 14 residues. V lost 4 bases, J lost 2 bases, and 15 bases lay in between. This CDR3 reads CSANRAGITYEQYF. The DNA of the CDR3 is TGCAGTGCTAATAGGGCAGGGATTACCTACGAGCAGTACTTC.

This rearrangement joins TRBV27 to TRBJ2-1, with D possibly matching TRBD2 (5 bases). Germline assignment: CDR1 MNHEY and CDR2 SMNVEV (reference sequence). This CDR3 has 17 amino acids. The V gene lost 5 bases and the J gene lost 0 bases, with 17 bases spanning the gap. As DNA, the CDR3 is TGTGCCAGCAGTCCTCGTCGGACTCATTCCTCCTACAATGAGCAGTTCTTC. Amino acid sequence: CASSPRRTHSSYNEQFF.

This clonotype was observed at least ten times. This chain uses TRBV6-1 with TRBJ1-2; TRBD1 aligns across 8 bases. This CDR3 is 15 amino acids long. Trimming removed 7 bases from V and 3 bases from J; junction bases left unmatched: 10. CDR1 is MNHNS, CDR2 SASEGT, per germline. In nucleotides, the CDR3 is TGTGCCAGCAACAACGGACAGGGCGCTTACTATGGCTACACCTTC. This encodes CASNNGQGAYYGYTF.

CDR3 DNA: TGTGCCAGCAGCCCATCTAGCGGGAGTAGCACAGATACGCAGTATTTT. Translated: CASSPSSGSSTDTQYF. The gene calls are TRBV7-2 and TRBJ2-3; 10 bases line up with TRBD2. Germline CDR1 reads SGHTA; CDR2 reads FQGNSA. With V trimmed by 5 bases and J by 0 bases, 5 bases remained unmatched. The CDR3 has 16 amino acids. Combining the CDR3 with reference TRBV7-2 and TRBJ2-3 gives the whole variable domain GAGVSQSPSNKVTEKGKDVELRCDPISGHTALYWYRQSLGQGLEFLIYFQGNSAPDKSGLPSDRFSAERTGGSVSTLTIQRTQQEDSAVYLCASSPSSGSSTDTQYFGPGTRLTVL.

The table lists this clonotype with a few counts. This chain uses TRBV20-1 with TRBJ1-3, with 8 positions matching TRBD1. V was pared by 2 bases and J by 3 bases, with 6 bases of the junction left unmatched. Germline V lookup: CDR1 DFQATT, CDR2 SNEGSKA (reference sequence). This CDR3 spans 15 amino acids. The DNA for the CDR3 is TGCAGTGCTAGAAACAGGGGGGTCGTTGGAAACACCATATATTTT. The encoded protein is CSARNRGVVGNTIYF.

This clonotype was detected many times. The chain combines TRBV7-9 with TRBJ1-1; 8 bases line up with TRBD1. V trimming: 5 bases; J trimming: 5 bases; junction bases outside the gene matches: 7. This CDR3 spans 14 amino acids. The germline gives CDR1 SEHNR, CDR2 FQNEAQ (reference sequence). This CDR3 reads CASSDQGAKTEAFF. The CDR3 DNA reads as TGTGCCAGCAGCGACCAGGGGGCGAAAACTGAAGCTTTCTTT.

The chain employs TRBV6-2 or TRBV6-3 and TRBJ2-7; maybe TRBD2 (6 bases). From germline, CDR1 is MNHEY and CDR2 SVGEGT. Trimming took 2 bases from V and 2 from J, leaving 10 bases between them. The CDR3 sequence is 14 residues long. DNA for the CDR3: TGTGCCAGCAGTTACGTGGCGGGGACCTACGAGCAGTACTTC. Its protein product is CASSYVAGTYEQYF.

This clonotype has ten or more counts. The chain uses TRBV2 and TRBJ2-7; D is uncertain. Trimming shortened V by 6 bases and J by 2 bases, and 11 bases separated the two germline ends. Germline CDR1 and CDR2: SNHLY and FYNNEI. The CDR3 is 13 residues long. CDR3 protein: CASSGAAAYEQYF. The CDR3 DNA reads as TGTGCCAGCAGCGGAGCAGCAGCCTACGAGCAGTACTTC.

A few counts support this clonotype. The CDR3 sequence: CASSSLVTYNEQFF. The CDR3 coding sequence is TGTGCCAGCAGTTCCCTAGTAACCTACAATGAGCAGTTCTTC. The J gene is TRBJ2-1, the V gene TRBV27; D unclear. Trimming pared 4 bases from V and 2 bases from J, leaving 9 bases between. CDR1 is MNHEY and CDR2 is SMNVEV in the germline V gene (reference sequence). The CDR3 loop spans 14 amino acids.

For the CDR3, the DNA is TGCGCCAGCAGCCTAGATCGCGCGTCTGCCTACGAGCAGTACTTC. Translating it yields CASSLDRASAYEQYF. The V call is TRBV4-3, the J call TRBJ2-7, with D uncertain. This CDR3 comprises 15 residues. Germline V CDR1 and CDR2: LGHNA, YSLEER. V dropped 4 bases and J dropped 2 bases, with 15 bases sitting between them.

The chain is built from TRBV25-1 and TRBJ2-1, with 14 bases lining up with TRBD2. The CDR3 loop spans 17 amino acids. The J segment lost 7 bases and the V segment lost 3 bases, leaving 8 bases of the junction unmatched. CDR1 is MGHDK and CDR2 is SYGVNS in the germline V gene. The DNA of the CDR3 is TGTGCCAGCAGTGACGGGACTAGCGGGGGAGGGTGGAATGAGCAGTTCTTC. Translation: CASSDGTSGGGWNEQFF.

This chain connects TRBV19 to TRBJ1-5; D perhaps matches TRBD1 (6 bases). The CDR3 consists of 16 residues. Between the trimmed V and J ends, which lost 6 bases and 0 bases, there was a span of 15 bases. Germline values: CDR1 LNHDA, CDR2 SQIVND (reference sequence). CDR3 sequence: CASRPKGQYSNQPQHF. In DNA, the CDR3 is TGTGCCAGTAGGCCTAAAGGACAGTATAGCAATCAGCCCCAGCATTTT.

This sequence joins TRBV30 and TRBJ2-1, with TRBD2 matching over 9 bases. V shed 2 bases and J 9 bases; nucleotides not matched to a gene: 14. CDR3 length equals 16 residues. Germline CDR1 is GTSNPN and CDR2 is SVGIG (reference sequence). The CDR3 region has the DNA TGTGCCTGGAGTAGGGGGGCGGGAGGGCCCTTGGGTGAGCAGTTCTTC. Protein sequence: CAWSRGAGGPLGEQFF.

Points on this clonotype: One junction end does not reproduce the germline sequence, and a read error may be involved. The chain couples TRBV6-2 or TRBV6-3 to TRBJ2-5; 7 bases line up with TRBD1. CDR1 MNHEY and CDR2 SVGEGT come from the germline V gene. CDR3 length equals 13 residues. The CDR3 nucleotides read TGTGCCAGCAGTCACCGACAGGGAGAGGCCCAGTACTTC. Translation: CASSHRQGEAQYF.

The chain employs TRBV19 and TRBJ2-2; TRBD1 matches 10 bases. With V trimmed by 10 bases and J by 4 bases, 6 bases remained unmatched. This CDR3 has 14 residues. CDR1 and CDR2 from the germline V gene are LNHDA and SQIVND (reference sequence). As DNA, the CDR3 is TGTGCCACCGGGGACAGGGGATCCACCGGGGAGCTGTTTTTT. This translates into CATGDRGSTGELFF.

This clonotype came up a few times. This chain joins TRBV20-1 and TRBJ2-7; possible D gene TRBD2, 6 bases. The V gene lost 5 bases and the J gene lost 4 bases, with 21 bases spanning the gap. The CDR3 is 15 amino acids. In germline, CDR1 is DFQATT, CDR2 SNEGSKA (reference sequence). The CDR3 protein is CSARVGTGAPYEQYF. In DNA form, the CDR3 reads TGCAGTGCTCGCGTAGGGACGGGAGCTCCGTACGAGCAGTACTTC.

Many counts were recorded for this clonotype. J is TRBJ2-7 and V is TRBV7-9; unclear D gene. The length of the CDR3 is 13 residues. Germline assignment: CDR1 SEHNR and CDR2 FQNEAQ (reference sequence). V gave up 4 bases and J gave up 4 bases, with 11 bases separating them. The CDR3 bases are TGTGCCAGCAGCTCCCCTTCCGTGTACGAGCAGTACTTC. Protein sequence: CASSSPSVYEQYF.